The rows below give T cell receptor beta chains drawn from one sample of a study of CD8 T cells in ankylosing spondylitis. TCRdb analysed the 5' RACE reads with MiXCR anew, one entry per CDR3 protein. The repertoire holds nearly 250,000 distinct CDR3 sequences, with roughly a third as singletons. The sample consisted of blood, either unsorted or a sorted T cell fraction (not recorded which). These receptors all stem from a male donor with ankylosing spondylitis or in good health (not recorded which). The CDR3 runs from the conserved cysteine through the conserved F or W. A D gene is named only where the DNA matches it firmly. Clone sizes are given selectively: once, few, many, or a class where the clone is expanded.

v_call	d_call	clone_size	j_call	cdr3_nt	cdr3_aa
TRBV5-1	TRBD1	.	TRBJ1-1	TGCGCCAGCAGCAAGGGACAGGGTCAAAGAAACACTGAAGCTTTCTTT	CASSKGQGQRNTEAFF
TRBV11-1	.	.	TRBJ2-1	TGTGCCAGCAGCGTCCCCTCCGACAATGAGCAGTTCTTC	CASSVPSDNEQFF
TRBV20-1	TRBD2	.	TRBJ2-7	TGCAGTGCTAGAAGGACTAGCGGGGTAGACGAGCAGTACTTC	CSARRTSGVDEQYF
TRBV12-3/TRBV12-4	.	.	TRBJ1-1	TGTGCCAGCAGTTCTACGGCGAACACTGAAGCTTTCTTT	CASSSTANTEAFF
TRBV20-1	.	few	TRBJ1-1	TGCAGTGCTAGAGAACGTGGGCAGGGGAACACTGAAGCTTTCTTT	CSARERGQGNTEAFF
TRBV5-1	.	.	TRBJ2-2	TGCGCCAGCAGCTTGGAAGGGTCTGGGACCGGGGAGCTGTTTTTT	CASSLEGSGTGELFF
TRBV20-1	.	many	TRBJ1-5	TGCAGTGCTAGAGAGGCAGGCAATCAGCCCCAGCATTTT	CSAREAGNQPQHF
TRBV20-1	TRBD1	.	TRBJ2-4	TGCAGTGCTAGAAGACGGACAGGGGAGGCCAAAAACATTCAGTACTTC	CSARRRTGEAKNIQYF
TRBV9	.	.	TRBJ2-1	TGTGCCAGCAGCCCACATGGGGATGAGCAGTTCTTC	CASSPHGDEQFF
TRBV7-9	TRBD1	few	TRBJ2-1	TGTGCCAGCAGTCTACGTACAGGGGGCAATGAGCAGTTCTTC	CASSLRTGGNEQFF
TRBV7-9	.	.	TRBJ2-1	TGTGCCAGCAGCCCGTTGACAGGTGACAATGAGCAGTTCTTC	CASSPLTGDNEQFF
TRBV6-1	TRBD2	few	TRBJ2-1	TGTGCCAGCAGTGATCGGGGGGGGCGAAGGGATGAGCAGTTCTTC	CASSDRGGRRDEQFF
TRBV4-1	TRBD1	.	TRBJ2-7	TGCGCCAGCAGCCTAAGGGACAGTAGCTCCTACGAGCAGTACTTC	CASSLRDSSSYEQYF
TRBV5-6	TRBD2	.	TRBJ2-5	TGTGCCAGCAGATTGACCGGGGGGGAAGAGACCCAGTACTTC	CASRLTGGEETQYF
TRBV9	.	.	TRBJ1-4	TGTGCCAGCAGCCGAGGGGTTAGCACTAATGAAAAACTGTTTTTT	CASSRGVSTNEKLFF
TRBV10-3	.	.	TRBJ2-7	TGTGCCATCAAGACTGGACCCTACGAGCAGTACTTC	CAIKTGPYEQYF
TRBV12-3/TRBV12-4	.	.	TRBJ2-7	TGTGCCAGCAGTGCCTACTACGAGCAGTACTTC	CASSAYYEQYF
TRBV5-1	TRBD1	.	TRBJ2-5	TGCGCCAGCAGCTTGCTCCCGGGACAGATTTCAGAGACCCAGTACTTC	CASSLLPGQISETQYF
TRBV12-3/TRBV12-4	TRBD2	few	TRBJ2-1	TGTGCCAGCAGTCCAAGCGGGGGTCGTGAGCAGTTCTTC	CASSPSGGREQFF
TRBV20-1	TRBD2	.	TRBJ2-1	TGCAGTGCTAGAGATGTCCGGCTAGCGGGGGCTAGGGAGCAGTTCTTC	CSARDVRLAGAREQFF
TRBV4-2	.	.	TRBJ1-1	TGTGCCAGCAGCCAAGAATGGGGACAGAACACTGAAGCTTTCTTT	CASSQEWGQNTEAFF
TRBV6-5	.	.	TRBJ1-1	TGTGCCAGCAGTTATCAGGGCTCGAACACTGAAGCTTTCTTT	CASSYQGSNTEAFF
TRBV12-3/TRBV12-4	TRBD1	.	TRBJ1-1	TGTGCCAGCAGTTCCCGACAGGGCATTACGAACACTGAAGCTTTCTTT	CASSSRQGITNTEAFF
TRBV6-1	.	.	TRBJ1-5	TGTGCCAGCATCACAGGGTTTTTAGGGAGCAATCAGCCCCAGCATTTT	CASITGFLGSNQPQHF
TRBV20-1	.	.	TRBJ2-3	TGCAGTGCTAGGCCCTGGTCAGATACGCAGTATTTT	CSARPWSDTQYF
TRBV20-1	TRBD1	many	TRBJ2-2	TGCAGTGCAATCGACAGGGACCGGGAGCTGTTTTTT	CSAIDRDRELFF
TRBV12-3/TRBV12-4	TRBD1	.	TRBJ2-1	TGTGCCAGCACGCAGCAGGGGGCGCGGAATGAGCAGTTCTTC	CASTQQGARNEQFF
TRBV7-2	.	.	TRBJ2-7	TGTGCCAGCAGCCCAGGGGCTCCATTATACGAGCAGTACTTC	CASSPGAPLYEQYF
TRBV6-1	TRBD1	.	TRBJ2-3	TGTGCCAGCAGACGACAGGGTTCAGATACGCAGTATTTT	CASRRQGSDTQYF
TRBV20-1	.	.	TRBJ2-2	TGCAGTGTCGGGGACACAAGGAACACCGGGGAGCTGTTTTTT	CSVGDTRNTGELFF
TRBV20-1	TRBD1	.	TRBJ2-3	TGCAGTGCTATGGGAGGACAGGGGCTGGATACGCAGTATTTT	CSAMGGQGLDTQYF
TRBV15	.	.	TRBJ2-1	TGTGCCACCAGCAGAACCCGAATGAGGGAGCAGTTCTTC	CATSRTRMREQFF
TRBV12-3/TRBV12-4	TRBD1	.	TRBJ1-1	TGTGCCAGCAGTGGAAGACAGGGGGGCACTGAAGCTTTCTTT	CASSGRQGGTEAFF
TRBV9	.	.	TRBJ2-7	TGTGCCAGCAGCGTAGGGGACGACTACGAGCAGTACTTC	CASSVGDDYEQYF
TRBV6-5	TRBD2	few	TRBJ2-3	TGTGCCAGCAGTTACTCGATTGCGGGGGGGTTTGATACGCAGTATTTT	CASSYSIAGGFDTQYF
TRBV9	.	few	TRBJ2-4	TGTGCCAGCAGCGCCAACGAGATAGGGATTCAGTACTTC	CASSANEIGIQYF
TRBV20-1	TRBD1	.	TRBJ2-2	TGCAGTGCCAGGGACAGGGGACAATTCGGGGAGCTGTTTTTT	CSARDRGQFGELFF
TRBV3-1	.	.	TRBJ2-3	TGTGCCAGCAGCCAAGGGGAACGTACGCAGTATTTT	CASSQGERTQYF
TRBV5-1	.	.	TRBJ2-7	TGCGCCAGCAGCTTGGCCAGGGGTTTGGACGAGCAGTACTTC	CASSLARGLDEQYF
TRBV10-3	.	few	TRBJ2-7	TGTGCCACAGACTACGAGCAGTACTTC	CATDYEQYF
TRBV20-1	.	.	TRBJ2-1	TGCAGTGCTAGGGTCCCCTCCTACAATGAGCAGTTCTTC	CSARVPSYNEQFF
TRBV20-1	TRBD1	.	TRBJ1-5	TGCAGTGCAAGGACAGGGGGCGATCAGCCCCAGCATTTT	CSARTGGDQPQHF
TRBV5-6	.	few	TRBJ2-3	TGTGCCAGCAGCCCAGGGCCGGGAGATACGCAGTATTTT	CASSPGPGDTQYF
TRBV15	.	few	TRBJ2-2	TGTGCCACCAGCAGAGACAGACCCACCGGGGAGCTGTTTTTT	CATSRDRPTGELFF
TRBV7-9	TRBD1	.	TRBJ1-1	TGTGCCAGCAGCCCAGCGGACAGGGGGCTGGGGAACACTGAAGCTTTCTTT	CASSPADRGLGNTEAFF
TRBV3-1	.	.	TRBJ2-5	TGTGCCAGCAGCCCAGGGTTCGGCGAAGAACAAGAGACCCAGTACTTC	CASSPGFGEEQETQYF
TRBV4-2	TRBD1	few	TRBJ1-2	TGTGCCAGCAGCCAAGATAAGGCAGGGGGTGGAGGCTACACCTTC	CASSQDKAGGGGYTF
TRBV6-1	.	many	TRBJ1-1	TGTGCCAGCAGAGACAGATTGAACACTGAAGCTTTCTTT	CASRDRLNTEAFF
TRBV5-1	.	.	TRBJ2-3	TGCGCCAGCAGCCCCGTGCCAGATACGCAGTATTTT	CASSPVPDTQYF
TRBV7-9	.	.	TRBJ2-1	TGTGCCAGCAGCATCCGGGCTAGTAACAATGAGCAGTTCTTC	CASSIRASNNEQFF
TRBV12-3/TRBV12-4	.	.	TRBJ2-3	TGTGCCAGCAGTCCCCGGGCAGGGACCGATACGCAGTATTTT	CASSPRAGTDTQYF
TRBV6-1	TRBD2	few	TRBJ2-7	TGTGCCAGCAGCCTTAGCGGGGAGTCCTACGAGCAGTACTTC	CASSLSGESYEQYF